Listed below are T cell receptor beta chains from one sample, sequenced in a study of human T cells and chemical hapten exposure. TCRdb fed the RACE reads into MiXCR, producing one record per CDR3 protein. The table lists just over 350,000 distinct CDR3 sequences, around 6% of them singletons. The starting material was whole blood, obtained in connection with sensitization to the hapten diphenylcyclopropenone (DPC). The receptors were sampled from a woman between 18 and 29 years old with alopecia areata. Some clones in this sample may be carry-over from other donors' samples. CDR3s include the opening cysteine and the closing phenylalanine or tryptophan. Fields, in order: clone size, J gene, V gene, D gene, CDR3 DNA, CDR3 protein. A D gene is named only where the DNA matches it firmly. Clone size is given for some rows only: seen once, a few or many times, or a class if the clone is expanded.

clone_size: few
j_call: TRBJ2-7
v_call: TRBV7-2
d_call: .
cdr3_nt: TGTGCCAGCAGCCCCACCGAGGGGCTCAACGAGCAGTACTTC
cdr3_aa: CASSPTEGLNEQYF

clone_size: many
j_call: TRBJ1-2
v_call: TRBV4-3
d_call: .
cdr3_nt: TGCGCCAGCAGCCAAGGTGGCCGGATTCACGATGGCTACACCTTC
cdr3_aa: CASSQGGRIHDGYTF

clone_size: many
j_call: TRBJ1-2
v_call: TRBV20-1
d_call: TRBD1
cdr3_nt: TGCAGTGCTACTACGGACAGGAACTATGGCTACACCTTC
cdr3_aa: CSATTDRNYGYTF

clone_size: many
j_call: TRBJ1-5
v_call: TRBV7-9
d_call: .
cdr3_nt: TGTGCCAGCAGCTTAGAGGCGGGCCAGCCCCAGCATTTT
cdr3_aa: CASSLEAGQPQHF

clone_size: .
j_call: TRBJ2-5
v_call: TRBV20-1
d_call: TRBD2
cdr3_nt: TGCAGTACCGGGACTAGCGGGGAGGGGGAGACCCAGTACTTC
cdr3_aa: CSTGTSGEGETQYF

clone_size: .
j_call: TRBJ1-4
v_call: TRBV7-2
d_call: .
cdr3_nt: TGTGCCAGCAGCTTAGTGGGCAGGGTTGCAACTAATGAAAAACTGTTTTTT
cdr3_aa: CASSLVGRVATNEKLFF

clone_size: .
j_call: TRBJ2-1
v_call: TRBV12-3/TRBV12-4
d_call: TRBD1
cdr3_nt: TGTGCCAGCAGTATCGGGACAGCCGATGAGCAGTTCTTC
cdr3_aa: CASSIGTADEQFF

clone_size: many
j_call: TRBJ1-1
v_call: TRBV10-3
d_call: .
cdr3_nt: TGTGCCATCAGTGTCCGGGACATGGACACTGAAGCTTTCTTT
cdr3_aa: CAISVRDMDTEAFF

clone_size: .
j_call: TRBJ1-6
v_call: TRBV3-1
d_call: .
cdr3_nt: TGTGCCAGCAGTTCCGAGGGGTTCTCACCCCTCCACTTT
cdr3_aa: CASSSEGFSPLHF

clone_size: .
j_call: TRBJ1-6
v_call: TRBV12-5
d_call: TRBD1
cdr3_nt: TGTGCTAGTGGTTTGGGCTACGGGACAGATAATTCACCCCTCCACTTT
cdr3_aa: CASGLGYGTDNSPLHF

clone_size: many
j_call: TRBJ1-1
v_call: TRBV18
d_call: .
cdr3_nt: TGTGCCAGCTCACCCAGGGGCGTAAGGAACACTGAAGCTTTCTTT
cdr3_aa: CASSPRGVRNTEAFF

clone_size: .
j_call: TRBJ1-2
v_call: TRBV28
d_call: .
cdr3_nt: TGTGCCAGCAGTTTGTGGGGAGGTCCTCATGGCTACACCTTC
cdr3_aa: CASSLWGGPHGYTF

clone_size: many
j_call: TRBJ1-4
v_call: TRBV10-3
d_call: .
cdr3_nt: TGTGCCATCAGTGCCGGCAGGGGCAATGAAAAACTGTTTTTT
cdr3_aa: CAISAGRGNEKLFF

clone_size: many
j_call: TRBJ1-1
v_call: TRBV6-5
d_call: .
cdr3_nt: TGTGCCAGCAGTTACTTTCAGGACTCTGAAGCTTTCTTT
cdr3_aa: CASSYFQDSEAFF

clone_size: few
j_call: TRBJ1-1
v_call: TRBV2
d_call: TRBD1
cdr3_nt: TGTGCCAGCAGTGAGGACAGGGGTGAAACTGAAGCTTTCTTT
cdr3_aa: CASSEDRGETEAFF

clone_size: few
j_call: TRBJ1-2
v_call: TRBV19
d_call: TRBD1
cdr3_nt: TGTGCCAGTAGTACGGCGGGACAGGGGAAAGGCTATGGCTACACCTTC
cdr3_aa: CASSTAGQGKGYGYTF

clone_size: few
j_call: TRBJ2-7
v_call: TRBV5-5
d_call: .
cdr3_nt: TGTGCCAGCAGCTCTTTATCGACGGGACCCTACGAGCAGTACTTC
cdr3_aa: CASSSLSTGPYEQYF

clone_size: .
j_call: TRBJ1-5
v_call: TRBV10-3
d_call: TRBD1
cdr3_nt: TGTGCCATCAGTGAGTCCTCGACAGGGGGCTTAGGCAATCAGCCCCAGCATTTT
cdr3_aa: CAISESSTGGLGNQPQHF

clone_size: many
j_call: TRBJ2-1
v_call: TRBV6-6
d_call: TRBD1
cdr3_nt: TGTGCCACCTCCCGGGACAGGGGGCTTCCGGGTACAGATGAGCAGTTCTTC
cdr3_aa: CATSRDRGLPGTDEQFF

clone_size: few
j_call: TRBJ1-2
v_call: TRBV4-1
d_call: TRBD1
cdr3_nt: TGCGCCAGCAGTCTCCGGGACAGGGGAAGATATGGCTACACCTTC
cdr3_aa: CASSLRDRGRYGYTF

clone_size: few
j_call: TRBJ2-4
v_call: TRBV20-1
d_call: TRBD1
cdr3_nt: TGCAGTGCTAGAGGGACAGGGGAAAACATTCAGTACTTC
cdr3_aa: CSARGTGENIQYF

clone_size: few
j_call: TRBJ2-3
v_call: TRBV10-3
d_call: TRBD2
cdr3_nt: TGTGCCATCAGTGAGGTTGCGGGGGGATACACTGAGAAAAATACGCAGTATTTT
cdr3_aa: CAISEVAGGYTEKNTQYF

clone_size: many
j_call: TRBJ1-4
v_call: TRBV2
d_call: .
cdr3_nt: TGTGCCAGCAGTGCGCAAGTTGCAACTAATGAAAAACTGTTTTTT
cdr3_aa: CASSAQVATNEKLFF

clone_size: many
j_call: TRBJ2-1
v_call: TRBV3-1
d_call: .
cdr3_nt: TGTGCCAGCAGCCAAGATAAGGGAAGGAATGAGCAGTTCTTC
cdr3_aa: CASSQDKGRNEQFF

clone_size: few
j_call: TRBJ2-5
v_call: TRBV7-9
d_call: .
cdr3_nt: TGTGCCAGCAGCCGATCTGGCCAAGAGACCCAGTACTTC
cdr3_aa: CASSRSGQETQYF

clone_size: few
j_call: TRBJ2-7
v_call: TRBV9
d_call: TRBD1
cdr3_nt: TGTGCCAGCAGCCCGTCCGGGACAGAGTACGAGCAGTACTTC
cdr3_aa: CASSPSGTEYEQYF

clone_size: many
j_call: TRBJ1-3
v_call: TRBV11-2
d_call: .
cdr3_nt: TGTGCCAGCAGCTTTCTGGCCTCTGGAAACACCATATATTTT
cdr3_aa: CASSFLASGNTIYF

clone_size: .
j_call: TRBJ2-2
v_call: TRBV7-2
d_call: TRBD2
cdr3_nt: TGTGCCACGGAGGCGGGGGGGCCTACCGGGGAGCTGTTTTTT
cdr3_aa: CATEAGGPTGELFF

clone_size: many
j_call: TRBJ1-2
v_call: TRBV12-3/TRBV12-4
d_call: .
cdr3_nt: TGTGCCAGCAGCCCGGGTCCGGCCGGCTACACCTTC
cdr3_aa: CASSPGPAGYTF

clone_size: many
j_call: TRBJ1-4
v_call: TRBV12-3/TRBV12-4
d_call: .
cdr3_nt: TGTGCCAGCAGTTTGCCCCCGCAGGATGAAAAACTGTTTTTT
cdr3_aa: CASSLPPQDEKLFF

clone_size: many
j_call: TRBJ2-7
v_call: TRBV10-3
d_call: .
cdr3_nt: TGTGCCATCAGTGTGTCCATAACAAACCACCCCTACGAGCAGTACTTC
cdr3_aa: CAISVSITNHPYEQYF

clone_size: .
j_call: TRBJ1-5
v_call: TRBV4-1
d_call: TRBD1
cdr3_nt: TGCGCCAGCAGCCAAGAAGGGACAGGGGATAATCAGCCCCAGCATTTT
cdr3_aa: CASSQEGTGDNQPQHF

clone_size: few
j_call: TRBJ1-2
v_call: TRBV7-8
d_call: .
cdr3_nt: TGTGCCAGCAGCTCGAGGGCAGAATCCCTTTATGGCTACACCTTC
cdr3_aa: CASSSRAESLYGYTF

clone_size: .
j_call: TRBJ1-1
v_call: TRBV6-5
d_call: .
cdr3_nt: TGTGCCAGCAGTAGGGCCTCTTTCGCCACTGAAGCTTTCTTT
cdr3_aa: CASSRASFATEAFF

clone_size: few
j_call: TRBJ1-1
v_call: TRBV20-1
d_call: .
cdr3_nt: TGCAGTGCTCCTCAGGAAGGGATGTCGGCTTTCTTT
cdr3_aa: CSAPQEGMSAFF

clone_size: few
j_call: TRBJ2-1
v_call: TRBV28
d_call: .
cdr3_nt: TGTGCCAGCAGTTTGTTGCGGGGCGACTCCTACAATGAGCAGTTCTTC
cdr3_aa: CASSLLRGDSYNEQFF

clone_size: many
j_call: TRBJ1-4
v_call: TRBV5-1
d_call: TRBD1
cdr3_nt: TGCGCCAGCAGCCCGGGACAGGGTGGAGGAAAACTGTTTTTT
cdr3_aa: CASSPGQGGGKLFF

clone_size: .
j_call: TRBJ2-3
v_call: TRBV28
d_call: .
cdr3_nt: TGTGCCAGCAGTTCCTCCGGGGGGCCCCCAGATACGCAGTATTTT
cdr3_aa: CASSSSGGPPDTQYF

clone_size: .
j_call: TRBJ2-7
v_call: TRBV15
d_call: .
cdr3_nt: TGTGCCACCAGCAGACAGGGTATGCACGAGCAGTACTTC
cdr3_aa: CATSRQGMHEQYF

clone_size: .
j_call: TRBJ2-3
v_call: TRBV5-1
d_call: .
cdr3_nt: TGCGCCAGCAGCTCGACAGGGGAGGGGGATACGCAGTATTTT
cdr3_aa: CASSSTGEGDTQYF

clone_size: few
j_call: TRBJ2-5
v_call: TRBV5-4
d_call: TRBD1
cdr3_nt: TGTGCCAGCAGCTTGGAGGGGGCCGAAGAGACCCAGTACTTC
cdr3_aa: CASSLEGAEETQYF